A single sample gave rise to the 16 T cell receptor beta chains below, sequenced in a study of T cells in tuberculosis. Time point specified: new active TB diagnosis, blood taken before or within 7 days of starting treatment. Some clones are missing from TCRdb's copy, which holds only in-frame ones; the method was immunoSEQ multiplex PCR. Counted here are under 40,000 clones, 86% occurring once; the ten biggest clones make up 4.5% to 6.5%. This specimen was PBMCs, taken at tuberculosis diagnosis. The origin of the receptors is an adult with tuberculosis.

This chain connects TRBV2 to TRBJ2-1; D gene uncertain. Trimming took off 6 bases at V and 3 bases at J, with 12 bases between the two ends. The CDR3 contains 14 residues. Germline V CDR1 and CDR2: SNHLY, FYNNEI. CDR3 loop: CASSENEVYNEQFF. CDR3 bases: TGTGCCAGCAGCGAAAATGAGGTCTACAATGAGCAGTTCTTC.

This chain joins TRBV7-3 and TRBJ1-1, with D maybe TRBD1 (6 bases). The CDR3 spans 14 residues. Germline lookup yields CDR1 SGHTA and CDR2 FQGTGA. V lost 2 bases and J lost 3, with 10 bases in between. The CDR3 region is CASSLWKGDTEAFF. The DNA for the CDR3 is TGTGCCAGCAGCTTATGGAAGGGGGACACTGAAGCTTTCTTT.

CDR3 nucleotides: TGCGCCAGCAGCCAATTGGCGGTCGGGGAGCTGTTTTTT. Amino acid sequence: CASSQLAVGELFF. The chain recombines TRBV4-1 with TRBJ2-2; D ambiguous. Germline lookup yields CDR1 MGHRA and CDR2 YSYEKL. Trimming pared 2 bases from V and 7 bases from J, leaving 8 bases between. The CDR3 is made up of 13 amino acids.

CDR3 sequence: CASSYDRGLNTEAFF. CDR3 sequence (DNA): TGCGCCAGCAGCTACGACAGGGGACTGAACACTGAAGCTTTCTTT. The V gene is TRBV5-1, the J gene TRBJ1-1, with 8 bases fitting TRBD1. Unmatched junction bases numbered 4, after V lost 3 bases and J lost 0 bases. Germline loops: CDR1 SGHRS, CDR2 YFSETQ. There are 15 residues in the CDR3.

V usage is TRBV5-1 and J usage is TRBJ2-3; 9 positions match TRBD1. Germline loops: CDR1 SGHRS, CDR2 YFSETQ. The junction had 8 bases not matched to a gene; V was cut back by 4 bases and J by 2 bases. This CDR3 comprises 16 residues. CDR3 protein: CASSNGQGSATDTQYF. In DNA, the CDR3 is TGCGCCAGCAGCAACGGACAGGGGTCCGCCACAGATACGCAGTATTTT.

This chain connects TRBV5-1 to TRBJ1-3; 7 bases match TRBD1. Germline lookup yields CDR1 SGHRS and CDR2 YFSETQ. With 4 bases clipped from V and 3 bases from J, the junction kept 10 bases outside the gene matches. The length of the CDR3 is 16 residues. The CDR3 nucleotides are TGCGCCAGCAGCGGGGGGACCGGGACAGATGGAAACACCATATATTTT. Residues: CASSGGTGTDGNTIYF.

The genes are TRBV2 and TRBJ2-7; 8 bases match TRBD1. V lost 3 bases and J lost 5; bases outside the gene matches: 3. Germline CDR1 and CDR2: SNHLY and FYNNEI. There are 13 residues in the CDR3. CDR3 amino acids: CASSDGQGDEQYF. CDR3 in DNA: TGTGCCAGCAGTGATGGACAGGGCGACGAGCAGTACTTC.

V and J are TRBV4-2 and TRBJ2-2, with 10 bases that match TRBD2. Losses at the gene ends were 6 bases for V and 4 bases for J; bases not matched to a gene: 5. This CDR3 contains 15 residues. Germline V lookup: CDR1 LGHNA, CDR2 YNFKEQ. CDR3: CASRLAGEVTGELFF. The CDR3 DNA is TGTGCCAGCAGGCTAGCGGGAGAGGTCACCGGGGAGCTGTTTTTT.

The CDR3 region has the DNA TGTGCCAGCAGTTACTCGGACAGGCCCGGCGAGCAGTACTTC. This translates into CASSYSDRPGEQYF. This chain uses TRBV6-6 with TRBJ2-7; 7 nucleotides line up with TRBD1. The germline gives CDR1 MNHNY, CDR2 SVGAGI (reference sequence). V lost 0 bases and J lost 6; bases outside the gene matches: 5. The CDR3 runs to 14 residues.

This chain connects TRBV2 to TRBJ2-1; D is possibly TRBD1 (7 bases). In germline, CDR1 is SNHLY, CDR2 FYNNEI. V gave up 9 bases and J gave up 5 bases, with 14 bases separating them. The length of the CDR3 is 13 residues. CDR3 coding DNA: TGTGCCAGACAGGGGTCGGGGGACAATGAGCAGTTCTTC. This translates into CARQGSGDNEQFF.

This clone appeared a single time. The J gene is TRBJ2-2, the V gene TRBV5-1, with D possibly TRBD2 on 5 matching bases. The length of the CDR3 is 14 residues. Germline V lookup: CDR1 SGHRS, CDR2 YFSETQ. Trimming shortened V by 0 bases and J by 5 bases, and 8 bases separated the two germline ends. CDR3 DNA: TGCGCCAGCAGCTTGGGGACTTCTACCGGGGAGCTGTTTTTT. Encoded protein: CASSLGTSTGELFF. The full variable domain, in which reference TRBV5-1 and TRBJ2-2 provide the parts outside the CDR3, is KAGVTQTPRYLIKTRGQQVTLSCSPISGHRSVSWYQQTPGQGLQFLFEYFSETQRNKGNFPGRFSGRQFSNSRSEMNVSTLELGDSALYLCASSLGTSTGELFFGEGSRLTVL.

This chain connects TRBV7-7 to TRBJ2-1; 15 bases are shared with TRBD2. J gave up 10 bases and V 6 bases, and 7 bases lay outside the gene matches. The germline V gene encodes CDR1 SSHAT and CDR2 FNYEAQ (reference sequence). The CDR3 extends over 15 amino acids. CDR3 region: CASSPGLAGGNEQFF. In DNA form, the CDR3 reads TGTGCCAGCAGTCCGGGACTAGCGGGAGGCAACGAGCAGTTCTTC.

V usage is TRBV5-5 and J usage is TRBJ1-2, with 10 nucleotides matching TRBD1. CDR3 length equals 13 residues. The ends lost 3 bases at V and 6 bases at J; junction bases unmatched: 2. Per the germline V gene, CDR1 is SGHKS and CDR2 is YYEKEE (reference sequence). Here the CDR3 reads CASSSDRGDGYTF. CDR3 nucleotide sequence: TGTGCCAGCAGCTCGGACAGGGGGGATGGCTACACCTTC. Combining the CDR3 with reference TRBV5-5 and TRBJ1-2 gives the whole variable domain DAGVTQSPTHLIKTRGQQVTLRCSPISGHKSVSWYQQVLGQGPQFIFQYYEKEERGRGNFPDRFSARQFPNYSSELNVNALLLGDSALYLCASSSDRGDGYTFGSGTRLTVV.

The chain couples TRBV7-3 to TRBJ1-3; D is perhaps TRBD1 (6 bases). This CDR3 has 15 amino acids. The germline V gene has CDR1 SGHTA and CDR2 FQGTGA. Trimming shortened V by 5 bases and J by 0 bases, and 11 bases separated the two germline ends. CDR3 region: CASSPQGSSGNTIYF. CDR3 nucleotides: TGTGCCAGCAGCCCACAGGGATCCTCTGGAAACACCATATATTTT.

The CDR3 sequence is CASSPLAGRQETQYF. The CDR3 coding sequence is TGCGCCAGCAGCCCGCTAGCGGGGAGGCAAGAGACCCAGTACTTC. The chain links TRBV5-1 to TRBJ2-5, with TRBD2 identical over 9 bases. Looked up from germline, CDR1 is SGHRS and CDR2 is YFSETQ. The CDR3 has 15 residues. Trimming at V came to 4 bases and at J to 2 bases, leaving 6 bases not matched to a gene.

This chain joins TRBV11-2 and TRBJ1-1, with a weak D call TRBD1 (5 bases). This CDR3 is built from 16 residues. V gave up 5 bases and J gave up 5 bases, with 21 bases separating them. CDR1 is SGHAT and CDR2 is FQNNGV in the germline V gene. CDR3 sequence (DNA): TGTGCCAGCAGCCCACCCTCCGGGGGAGTTGAAACTGAAGCTTTCTTT. Its translation: CASSPPSGGVETEAFF.